This T cell receptor beta chain emerged from a study of T cells in narcolepsy. Study-level findings and limits: Autoreactive clonotypes reportedly recurred in blood of same and different patients, not controls. Comparing one patient's CSF and blood CD4+ clonotypes highlighted HCRT- and TRIB2-specific autoreactive clonotypes. Some memory CD4+ repertoires had no autoreactive clone sequences.

CDR1 is SGHDT and CDR2 is YYEEEE in the germline V gene. J lost 7 bases, V lost 4 bases, and 17 bases had no gene match. This CDR3 contains 16 residues. This clone was found once. Its specificity is unknown. The assay was immunoSEQ multiplex PCR, and TCRdb's table has in-frame clones only and misses some. In the table there are just under 35,000 clones, approximately 80% of which are singletons. The sequencing input was memory (CD45RA-) CD4+ T cells from blood. The chain links TRBV5-6 to TRBJ2-7; 7 bases agree with TRBD2. The sequence was obtained from a human donor in good health. Written as DNA, the CDR3 is TGTGCCAGCAGCCGCCGTTCTGGTTCAGGGAGGGAGGAGCAGTACTTC. Translation: CASSRRSGSGREEQYF.